These T cell receptor beta chains were read from a single sample in a study of PD-1 blockade in mismatch repair-deficient tumors. Clones were sequenced by immunoSEQ multiplex PCR, and TCRdb holds only the in-frame ones, with some missing. The repertoire consists of over 100,000 clones, with 65% to 80% occurring once and the leading ten covering roughly 4.5%. Sample: peripheral blood, taken roughly 60 weeks after starting pembrolizumab. Receptors originate from an adult with mismatch repair-deficient cancer. CDR3s include the opening cysteine and the closing phenylalanine or tryptophan. The D gene is left open where the match is weak. A clone size is listed for some rows: how often the clone was seen (once, few, many), or a class if it is expanded.

clone_size d_call j_call v_call cdr3_nt cdr3_aa
. . TRBJ2-6 TRBV25-1 TGTGCCAGTACCGGGCAGGGTACCCTCTCTGGGGCCAACGTCCTGACTTTC CASTGQGTLSGANVLTF
once TRBD1 TRBJ1-2 TRBV25-1 TGTGCCAGCAGTGTGCCGGGACAGGGGGCGGGTGGCTACACCTTC CASSVPGQGAGGYTF
. . TRBJ2-5 TRBV27 TGTGCCAGCAGTTACTCCTTCCGACTAGATCGATTGGAGACCCAGTACTTC CASSYSFRLDRLETQYF
. . TRBJ2-3 TRBV5-6 TGTGCCAGCAGCAGGGCGGGTAGTTATACGCAGTATTTT CASSRAGSYTQYF
. . TRBJ2-5 TRBV7-9 TGTGCCAGCAGCGCCTTGTGGGAGGCCCGACGGACCCAGTACTTC CASSALWEARRTQYF
. TRBD2 TRBJ2-2 TRBV2 TGTGCCAGCAAGCCTAGCGGGAAAAACACCGGGGAGCTGTTTTTT CASKPSGKNTGELFF
. . TRBJ1-4 TRBV29-1 TGCAGCGTTGGTTCTTGGACAAATAATGAAAAACTGTTTTTT CSVGSWTNNEKLFF
once TRBD2 TRBJ2-1 TRBV6-5 TGTGCCAGCAGTCAATCTAGCGGGAGTTACAATGAGCAGTTCTTC CASSQSSGSYNEQFF
. TRBD1 TRBJ2-7 TRBV10-3 TGTGCCATCAGTGAAACCGGGACAGGGTATAACGAGCAGTACTTC CAISETGTGYNEQYF
. . TRBJ2-5 TRBV11-2 TGTGCCAGCAGCTTAGAACCCAGGGGTTCGGTAGAGACCCAGTACTTC CASSLEPRGSVETQYF
. . TRBJ2-1 TRBV7-6 TGTGCCAGCAGCCTAAAGACTGCCTACAATGAGCAGTTCTTC CASSLKTAYNEQFF
. . TRBJ1-5 TRBV18 TGTGCCAGCTCACCCTTGGGACAAAATAGCAATCAGCCCCAGCATTTT CASSPLGQNSNQPQHF
. . TRBJ1-5 TRBV9 TGTGCCAGCAGCTCCTACAGCGATCAGCCCCAGCATTTT CASSSYSDQPQHF
. TRBD1 TRBJ1-5 TRBV6-4 TGTGCCAGCATTAACAGGGGGGTAATCAGCAATCAGCCCCAGCATTTT CASINRGVISNQPQHF
once TRBD2 TRBJ2-3 TRBV15 TGTGCCACCAGCAAAGCGGGAGAGCGCACAGATACGCAGTATTTT CATSKAGERTDTQYF
. TRBD1 TRBJ1-1 TRBV5-1 TGCGCCAGCAGCGCGAGACAGGGCACTGAAGCTTTCTTT CASSARQGTEAFF
medium-sized . TRBJ2-1 TRBV4-3 TGCGCCAGCAGCCAAGCTTTAGAAAGGGCGTCCAATGAGCAGTTCTTC CASSQALERASNEQFF
. . TRBJ1-2 TRBV7-6 TGTGCCAGCAGCTTAGCGCGGCAGCATGGCTACACCTTC CASSLARQHGYTF
. . TRBJ2-5 TRBV2 TGTGCCAGCATCCCGGGGAGCCAAGAGACCCAGTACTTC CASIPGSQETQYF
. . TRBJ2-1 TRBV4-2 TGTGCCAGCTCCTCTTCAAATGAGCAGTTCTTC CASSSSNEQFF
few . TRBJ1-5 TRBV27 TGTGCCAGCCGCACCCGGGGTCAGCCCCAGCATTTT CASRTRGQPQHF
. . TRBJ2-1 TRBV30 TGTGCCTGGAGCGGGTATGGGGGCGGTGAGCAGTTCTTC CAWSGYGGGEQFF
once . TRBJ1-1 TRBV2 TGTGCCAGCAGTGAAGAGTGGGGGACTGAAGCTTTCTTT CASSEEWGTEAFF
. . TRBJ1-1 TRBV27 TGTGCCAGCAGCCGACATTCTGGAGGAGCTTTCTTT CASSRHSGGAFF
. . TRBJ2-3 TRBV11-3 TGTGCCAGCAGCCGTGGACAGACTCAAACAGATACGCAGTATTTT CASSRGQTQTDTQYF
. TRBD1 TRBJ1-2 TRBV27 TGTGCCAGCAGCCTAGACCTAAACTCAGGACAGGGGGCGGGCGGCTACACCTTC CASSLDLNSGQGAGGYTF
. . TRBJ1-4 TRBV5-1 TGCGCCAGCAGTAATAGCCAGCCTAATGAAAAACTGTTTTTT CASSNSQPNEKLFF
. . TRBJ2-5 TRBV4-1 TGCGCCAGCAGCCTCGTAGCAGGAGGGCCTGGGGAGACCCAGTACTTC CASSLVAGGPGETQYF
once TRBD1 TRBJ2-7 TRBV19 TGTGCCAGTAGCGGGACAGGGGGGTACGAGCAGTACTTC CASSGTGGYEQYF
. . TRBJ2-3 TRBV9 TGTGCCAGCAGCGTAGCGGGAACAGATACGCAGTATTTT CASSVAGTDTQYF
. . TRBJ1-1 TRBV11-2 TGTGCCAGCAGCTTCTTGAGGGGGAACACTGAAGCTTTCTTT CASSFLRGNTEAFF
. . TRBJ2-5 TRBV18 TGTGCCAGCTCAAGAGACACGTACCAAGAGACCCAGTACTTC CASSRDTYQETQYF
few . TRBJ1-5 TRBV29-1 TGCAGCGTTGAGCCCACAACTAGCAATCAGCCCCAGCATTTT CSVEPTTSNQPQHF
. TRBD2 TRBJ2-1 TRBV7-9 TGTGCCAGCAGCTCAACGGTAACTAGCGGGGGGGACAATGAGCAGTTCTTC CASSSTVTSGGDNEQFF
. . TRBJ1-1 TRBV9 TGTGCCAGCAGCGGAAGCAGGGGACGGGGTGAAGCTTTCTTT CASSGSRGRGEAFF
. . TRBJ1-3 TRBV18 TGTGCCAGCTCACCACGGGAGAGCTCTGGAAACACCATATATTTT CASSPRESSGNTIYF
few . TRBJ2-7 TRBV19 TGTGCCAGTAGTACCCGCCAGGGGATGGGGTACGAGCAGTACTTC CASSTRQGMGYEQYF
few TRBD1 TRBJ1-1 TRBV2 TGTGCCAGCAGTGCCCGACAGGGCCAGAACACTGAAGCTTTCTTT CASSARQGQNTEAFF
few . TRBJ2-1 TRBV18 TGTGCCAGCTCACCAGTCGGGAGCGGCAATGAGCAGTTCTTC CASSPVGSGNEQFF
. . TRBJ1-2 TRBV6-6 TGTGCCAGCAGTTACTCGACGCACAGGAACTATGGCTACACCTTC CASSYSTHRNYGYTF
. TRBD1 TRBJ1-3 TRBV6-6 TGTGCCAGCAGTATCCAGACAGGGGGCTCTGGAAACACCATATATTTT CASSIQTGGSGNTIYF
. . TRBJ2-3 TRBV5-1 TGCGCCAGCAGCCGGACAGAAGCAGATACGCAGTATTTT CASSRTEADTQYF
. . TRBJ1-1 TRBV29-1 TGCAGCGTTGATTTGGGGGACACTGAAGCTTTCTTT CSVDLGDTEAFF
. . TRBJ2-1 TRBV9 TGTGCCAGCAGCGTAATCCAGGCCGGCGCGCAGTTCTTC CASSVIQAGAQFF
. . TRBJ1-5 TRBV5-1 TGCGCCAGCAGCTCCGAGCGAGCGCGTAACAATCAGCCCCAGCATTTT CASSSERARNNQPQHF
. . TRBJ2-4 TRBV29-1 TGCAGCGTTGCCGTAAAAGGTGGGGCCAAAAACATTCAGTACTTC CSVAVKGGAKNIQYF
. . TRBJ2-7 TRBV27 TGTGCCAGCAGTTGGAGGGGGAGCTCCTACGAGCAGTACTTC CASSWRGSSYEQYF
. TRBD2 TRBJ2-5 TRBV15 TGTGCCACCAGCAGAGATGCGGGTGCGGGGGGGCAAGAGACCCAGTACTTC CATSRDAGAGGQETQYF
. . TRBJ1-1 TRBV7-8 TGTGCCAGCAGCTCCGACAGGTGGGGTATGAACACTGAAGCTTTCTTT CASSSDRWGMNTEAFF
few . TRBJ1-1 TRBV27 TGTGCCAGCAGTTTCTACGGCAGCACTGAAGCTTTCTTT CASSFYGSTEAFF
. . TRBJ2-6 TRBV7-6 TGTGCCAGCAGCCCCAGGGGAGGAGGACATGGGGCCAACGTCCTGACTTTC CASSPRGGGHGANVLTF
. . TRBJ1-2 TRBV27 TGTGCCAGCAGTTCCCGCCCGACCGACAGAAACTATGGCTACACCTTC CASSSRPTDRNYGYTF
few . TRBJ1-2 TRBV18 TGTGCCAGCTCACCATCAGGGGACTATGGCTACACCTTC CASSPSGDYGYTF
. . TRBJ1-2 TRBV5-3 TGTGCCAGAAGCTTGGGACAGGAAAAAGGAAGAGAGGATAGTGGCTACACCTTC CARSLGQEKGREDSGYTF
. TRBD2 TRBJ2-3 TRBV29-1 TGCAGCGTTGGACTAGCCCCAGATACGCAGTATTTT CSVGLAPDTQYF
. TRBD1 TRBJ2-5 TRBV7-2 TGTGCCAGCAGCTCTTACAGGGGATCCCAGTACTTC CASSSYRGSQYF
. . TRBJ2-3 TRBV27 TGTGCCAGCAGCCTTTTGGGTCGTAGCACAGATACGCAGTATTTT CASSLLGRSTDTQYF
. TRBD2 TRBJ2-1 TRBV6-4 TGTGCCAGCAGTGGGGGCGGGAGTTCCTACAATGAGCAGTTCTTC CASSGGGSSYNEQFF